This T cell receptor (beta chain) is drawn from a study of response to subunit inactivated influenza vaccine. A single record per CDR3 protein comes from TCRdb applying MiXCR to the RT-PCR reads. The table shows about 830,000 distinct CDR3 sequences, with around a sixth occurring only once. The junction had 2 bases not matched to a gene; V was cut back by 2 bases and J by 2 bases. The CDR3 runs to 15 residues. Study-level findings and limits: Each seasonal influenza vaccination recruits few new T cells, the authors suggested.

As for this clonotype: Antigen specificity is unknown.

The receptor's source is a man aged 50-59 years who received an inactivated influenza vaccine. The chain has TRBV12-3 or TRBV12-4 and TRBJ2-1, with 8 bases that match TRBD1. The material was PBMCs from blood, obtained less than 6 days after vaccination. CDR3 DNA: TGTGCCAGCAGTTTATTACAGGGGGCCTACAATGAGCAGTTCTTC. This sequence encodes CASSLLQGAYNEQFF.